The 11 T cell receptor beta chains presented below share a single source sample, sequenced in a study of molecular identifiers for immune sequencing clone quantification. Each CDR3 protein gets one entry after TCRdb re-called the PCR reads with MiXCR. The sample includes over 35,000 distinct CDR3 sequences, nearly 25% of them seen just once. Specimen: naive CD8+ T cells from blood, with Jurkat cell RNA spiked in. Indicated subset: FACS-sorted CD8+CD4-CCR7+CD45RA+ naive T cells. The receptors originated from a human donor in good health. Some libraries in this study had Jurkat cell RNA spiked in.

Of note for this clonotype: One base away lies a much larger clone, so this may be a sequencing read error. The CDR3 spells CSARSLVETQYF. The CDR3 DNA is TGCAGTGCTCGCTCCTTGGTAGAGACCCAGTACTTC. This chain uses TRBV20-1 with TRBJ2-5; D is unresolved. The germline V gene has CDR1 DFQATT and CDR2 SNEGSKA (reference sequence). The CDR3 spans 12 residues. With 5 bases removed from V and 4 bases from J, the gap between germline ends came to 11 bases.

Comment on this clonotype: Since a much larger clone is just one base distant, this may be a read error. The gene calls are TRBV4-3 and TRBJ2-2; D is undetermined. The ends were cut back, 5 bases at V and 4 bases at J, with 8 bases in the middle. The CDR3 has 13 residues. Germline CDR1 is LGHNA and CDR2 is YSLEER. Written as DNA, the CDR3 is TGCGCCAGCAGCGCCCCCGCCACCGGGGAGCTGTTTTTT. Translating it yields CASSAPATGELFF.

This clonotype was detected many times. The chain combines TRBV29-1 with TRBJ2-1; 9 bases agree with TRBD2. The CDR3 has 14 amino acids. Trimming at V came to 5 bases and at J to 5 bases, leaving 7 bases not matched to a gene. CDR1 is SQVTM and CDR2 is ANQGSEA in the germline V gene. The CDR3 bases are TGCAGCGTTAGTTTAGCGGGAGTCCACAATGAGCAGTTCTTC. Amino acids: CSVSLAGVHNEQFF.

A remark on this clonotype: A much larger clone is a single base away; this may be a read error. The V and J genes are TRBV6-2 or TRBV6-3 and TRBJ2-7, with a weak D call TRBD2 (6 bases). CDR3 length: 11 residues. Per germline, CDR1 MNHEY and CDR2 SVGEGT. CDR3 sequence (DNA): TGTGCCAGCAGGACTCCGGGGGAGCGGTACTTC. It codes for CASRTPGERYF.

This clonotype was detected a few times. The rearrangement links TRBV19 to TRBJ1-1, with D uncertain. Trimming pared 6 bases from V and 1 base from J, leaving 15 bases between. This CDR3 spans 15 amino acids. The germline V gene has CDR1 LNHDA and CDR2 SQIVND (reference sequence). CDR3 nucleotides: TGTGCCAGTAGCAAAATCGGTCCGCCGAACACTGAAGCTTTCTTT. Protein sequence: CASSKIGPPNTEAFF.

This clonotype has at least ten counts. The gene calls are TRBV27 and TRBJ1-5; TRBD1 is a possible D gene (5 bases). The ends were cut back, 2 bases at V and 6 bases at J, with 14 bases in the middle. Germline CDR1 and CDR2: MNHEY and SMNVEV (reference sequence). The CDR3 spans 15 residues. The CDR3 bases are TGTGCCAGCAGTTTAGTGTTTCTGGGGGGTCAGCCCCAGCATTTT. This sequence encodes CASSLVFLGGQPQHF.

Comments on this clonotype: This may arise from a read error, as a much more abundant clone is one base away. This chain connects TRBV13 to TRBJ1-1; D ambiguous. This CDR3 is 14 amino acids long. Trimming stripped 3 bases from V and 1 base from J, with 9 bases between. Germline V gene lookup returns CDR1 PRHDT and CDR2 FYEKMQ (reference sequence). CDR3 loop: CASSFDAENTEAFF. The CDR3 DNA reads as TGTGCCAGCAGCTTCGATGCGGAGAACACTGAAGCTTTCTTT.

This clonotype was seen many times. The chain has TRBV29-1 and TRBJ2-6, with 11 bases aligning to TRBD2. J gave up 4 bases and V 6 bases, and 17 bases lay outside the gene matches. CDR3 size: 19 residues. The germline V gene has CDR1 SQVTM and CDR2 ANQGSEA. The CDR3 here is CSVQLVGLADIKGANVLTF. As DNA, the CDR3 is TGCAGCGTGCAGCTCGTGGGACTAGCGGATATAAAGGGGGCCAACGTCCTGACTTTC.

The sample holds a few counts of this clonotype. A much bigger clone sits one base away, suggesting this may be a read error. The chain uses TRBV7-9 and TRBJ2-3; D perhaps matches TRBD1 (6 bases). The germline CDR1 and CDR2 sequences are SEHNR and FQNEAQ (reference sequence). There are 17 residues in the CDR3. V was clipped by 8 bases and J by 1 base, with 22 bases between them. The CDR3 is CASGPTGLGVRTDTQYF. CDR3 sequence (DNA): TGTGCCAGCGGCCCAACAGGGCTAGGGGTGCGCACAGATACGCAGTATTTT.

This clonotype was detected many times. The rearrangement uses TRBV7-6 and TRBJ2-3; no firm D call. The CDR3 contains 13 residues. V lost 1 base, J lost 6 bases, and 8 bases lay in between. CDR1 SGHVS and CDR2 FNYEAQ come from the germline V gene. The CDR3 spells CASSLEWLDTQYF. The CDR3 DNA reads TGTGCCAGCAGCTTAGAGTGGTTGGATACGCAGTATTTT.

This clonotype was detected many times. The chain combines TRBV7-9 with TRBJ1-1, with D possibly TRBD1 on 6 matching bases. CDR3 length: 14 amino acids. The germline CDR1 and CDR2 sequences are SEHNR and FQNEAQ (reference sequence). Trimming shortened V by 5 bases and J by 1 base, and 11 bases separated the two germline ends. In nucleotides, the CDR3 is TGTGCCAGCAGCCTAGGGGGGTCGAACACTGAAGCTTTCTTT. This translates into CASSLGGSNTEAFF.